The 15 T cell receptor beta chains below come from one sample, sequenced in a study of technical replicates of blood from a few donors. The repertoire was sequenced with immunoSEQ multiplex PCR; TCRdb's copy has only in-frame clones and lacks some. The data show 15,000 to 20,000 clones, roughly 84% seen once. Sequencing used PBMCs. Every receptor here comes from a human donor in good health.

V is TRBV5-1 and J is TRBJ1-5; 7 nucleotides match TRBD1. Germline CDR1 SGHRS, CDR2 YFSETQ. V lost 2 bases and J lost 3; bases outside the gene matches: 5. The CDR3 runs 15 residues. CDR3 amino acids: CASSLTGEPNQPQHF. CDR3 nucleotide sequence: TGCGCCAGCAGCTTAACAGGGGAACCCAATCAGCCCCAGCATTTT.

This chain connects TRBV6-4 to TRBJ2-6, with 9 nucleotides matching TRBD1. Germline CDR1 is MRHNA and CDR2 is SNTAGT. With 0 bases clipped from V and 0 bases from J, the junction kept 0 bases outside the gene matches. This CDR3 comprises 17 residues. The CDR3 is CASSDSTGGSGANVLTF. DNA for the CDR3: TGTGCCAGCAGTGACTCGACAGGGGGCTCTGGGGCCAACGTCCTGACTTTC.

The chain recombines TRBV28 with TRBJ2-7; 14 bases align to TRBD2. V shed 2 bases and J 6 bases; nucleotides not matched to a gene: 3. The length of the CDR3 is 15 residues. Germline CDR1 MDHEN, CDR2 SYDVKM. The CDR3 DNA reads as TGTGCCAGCAGTTTAGGGGGACTAGCGGGAGCCGAGCAGTACTTC. Translation gives CASSLGGLAGAEQYF.

V usage is TRBV21-1 and J usage is TRBJ2-1; the D call in the table, TRBD1, was not verified against the DNA. TRBV21-1 is recorded as a pseudogene. The CDR3 totals 15 residues. CDR3 residues: CASSKRLGQGDKEFF. CDR3 coding DNA: TGTGCCAGCAGCAAGCGCCTCGGGCAGGGGGATAAGGAGTTCTTC.

This clone appeared a few times. This chain joins TRBV15 and TRBJ1-2, with a tentative D call TRBD1 (5 bases). The CDR3 covers 14 residues. With 3 bases removed from V and 2 bases from J, the gap between germline ends came to 10 bases. In germline, CDR1 is LNHNV, CDR2 YYDKDF (reference sequence). The DNA of the CDR3 is TGTGCCACCAGCAGGCCCTACAGGAACTATGGCTACACCTTC. Its protein product is CATSRPYRNYGYTF.

The chain recombines TRBV27 with TRBJ2-7; tentatively, D is TRBD2 (6 bases). Trimming took 4 bases from V and 2 from J, leaving 15 bases between them. This CDR3 has 15 residues. Germline V lookup: CDR1 MNHEY, CDR2 SMNVEV (reference sequence). The CDR3 nucleotides are TGTGCCAGCAGTTCCAGGAGGGCCACGACCTACGAGCAGTACTTC. Protein sequence: CASSSRRATTYEQYF.

This chain links TRBV6-1 with TRBJ2-1; possible D gene TRBD1, 6 bases. CDR3 length: 16 amino acids. V dropped 1 base and J dropped 0 bases, with 10 bases sitting between them. Germline V lookup: CDR1 MNHNS, CDR2 SASEGT. The CDR3 here is CASSEGQGSSYNEQFF. CDR3 nucleotides: TGTGCCAGCAGTGAAGGGCAGGGGAGCTCCTACAATGAGCAGTTCTTC.

The CDR3 nucleotides read TGTGCCAGCAGCGGACACTATAGCAATCAGCCCCAGCATTTT. The encoded protein is CASSGHYSNQPQHF. V gene TRBV2 combines with J gene TRBJ1-5, with a possible D match to TRBD1 (5 bases). Between the trimmed V and J ends, which lost 6 bases and 0 bases, there was a span of 9 bases. The CDR3 loop spans 14 amino acids. The germline V gene encodes CDR1 SNHLY and CDR2 FYNNEI.

The gene calls are TRBV6-4 and TRBJ1-1; D is uncertain. Germline V gives CDR1 MRHNA, CDR2 SNTAGT. Trimming shortened V by 6 bases and J by 1 base, and 9 bases separated the two germline ends. The CDR3 consists of 13 residues. CDR3 loop: CASSLTRNTEAFF. For the CDR3, the DNA is TGTGCCAGCAGCCTAACTCGGAACACTGAAGCTTTCTTT.

The chain combines TRBV11-2 with TRBJ2-7, with D possibly matching TRBD2 (5 bases). The V end lost 5 bases, the J end lost 0 bases, and 8 bases lay between the germline ends. Per germline, CDR1 SGHAT and CDR2 FQNNGV. CDR3 length: 13 amino acids. CDR3 nucleotides: TGTGCCAGCAGCACCGGACTCTCCTACGAGCAGTACTTC. This gives the protein CASSTGLSYEQYF.

V gene TRBV25-1 combines with J gene TRBJ2-7; D is possibly TRBD1 (6 bases). Per the germline V gene, CDR1 is MGHDK and CDR2 is SYGVNS. V was clipped by 6 bases and J by 5 bases, with 20 bases between them. The CDR3 runs to 15 residues. CDR3 nucleotides: TGTGCCAGCAGACCCCATGCCCCGACAGGCGACGAGCAGTACTTC. Its protein product is CASRPHAPTGDEQYF.

The chain couples TRBV6-1 to TRBJ2-2; TRBD2 aligns across 8 bases. CDR3 length: 16 amino acids. Germline CDR1 is MNHNS and CDR2 is SASEGT. V lost 1 base, J lost 1 base, and 2 bases stayed unmatched. DNA for the CDR3: TGTGCCAGCAGTGAAGGTGGGACTAGGAACACCGGGGAGCTGTTTTTT. Protein product: CASSEGGTRNTGELFF.

This clone was picked up one time. The chain recombines TRBV12-5 with TRBJ1-1; no clear D. Germline-derived CDR1 and CDR2 are LGHNT and FRNRAP. This CDR3 spans 12 amino acids. The CDR3 loop is CAGGKTNTEAFF. The CDR3 nucleotides are TGTGCCGGAGGGAAAACTAACACTGAAGCTTTCTTT.

This chain connects TRBV11-3 to TRBJ2-1, with TRBD2 matching over 13 bases. The V gene end was trimmed by 1 base and the J gene end by 12 bases; junction bases not matched to a gene: 0. The length of the CDR3 is 13 residues. Germline V lookup: CDR1 SGHNT, CDR2 YENEEA. CDR3 bases: TGTGCCAGCAGCTTAGGGACTAGCGGGGGGCAGTTCTTC. Translated, it gives CASSLGTSGGQFF.

The gene calls are TRBV25-1 and TRBJ2-1, with 9 bases identical to TRBD2. J gave up 9 bases and V 2 bases, and 8 bases lay outside the gene matches. Germline lookup yields CDR1 MGHDK and CDR2 SYGVNS. The CDR3 loop spans 15 amino acids. The CDR3 DNA follows: TGTGCCAGCAGTGAAGGTGCAGCGGGAGGCCGTGAGCAGTTCTTC. Translation: CASSEGAAGGREQFF.